This TCR beta chain is drawn from a study of response to subunit inactivated influenza vaccine. TCRdb re-analysed the RT-PCR reads in MiXCR, keeping a single row per CDR3 protein. The table records roughly 190,000 distinct CDR3 sequences, approximately 12% of them present only once. This sample was also put to use in a study of T cells expressing NK-cell markers. Turning to that study: Generation of TCR beta cDNA was performed by 5'RACE template switching incorporating UMIs. In several donors, dominant clonotypes made up about 25-65% of CD3+CD56-NKG2C+ cells.

Material: CD8+ T cells sorted from PBMCs, obtained 11 to 12 days after vaccination. This sequence originates from a man in his fifties or sixties who received an inactivated influenza vaccine.

The CDR3 sequence: CASSPPVVLAGTQYF. CDR3 nucleotide sequence: TGTGCCAGCAGTCCCCCAGTTGTTCTAGCGGGGACCCAGTACTTC. The chain combines TRBV12-3 or TRBV12-4 with TRBJ2-5; the match to TRBD2 covers 8 bases. V lost 5 bases, J lost 7 bases, and 12 bases stayed unmatched. This CDR3 has 15 amino acids.